This TCR beta chain originates from a study of T-cell memory formation after mild COVID-19. The overall study: Among the donors, TCR clusters were largely specific to each donor.

TCRdb re-called the 5' RACE reads through MiXCR, storing one row per CDR3 protein. The table includes roughly 380,000 distinct CDR3 sequences, 25% to 30% detected once. Study results and limitations: Pre-infection memory already had some responding clones, implying cross-reactive memory joined.

A word on this clonotype: Its specificity is unknown.

The sample taken for sequencing was PBMCs or a T cell subset sorted from them (not recorded which). The TCR comes from an adult woman who had mild COVID-19 (a few samples of this study predate the infection). Cell type and time point are not known.

This chain's CDR3 is CASITPGAVDGYTF. The CDR3 region has the DNA TGTGCCAGCATAACTCCGGGGGCGGTAGATGGCTACACCTTC. The rearrangement links TRBV19 to TRBJ1-2, with D tentatively TRBD1 (6 bases). V was cut by 9 bases and J by 6 bases, with 20 bases left in between. CDR1 LNHDA and CDR2 SQIVND come from the germline V gene (reference sequence). CDR3 size: 14 residues.